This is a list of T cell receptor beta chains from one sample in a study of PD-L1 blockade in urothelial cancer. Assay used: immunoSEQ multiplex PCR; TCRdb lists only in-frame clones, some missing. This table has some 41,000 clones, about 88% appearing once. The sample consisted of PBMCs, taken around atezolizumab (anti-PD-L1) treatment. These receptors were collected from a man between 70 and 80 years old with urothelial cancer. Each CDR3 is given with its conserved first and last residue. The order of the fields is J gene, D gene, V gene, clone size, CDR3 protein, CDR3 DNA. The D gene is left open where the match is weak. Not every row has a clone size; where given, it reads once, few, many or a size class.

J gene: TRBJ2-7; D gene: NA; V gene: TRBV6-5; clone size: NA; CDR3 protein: CASSYRSGYSYEQYF; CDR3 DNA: TGTGCCAGCAGTTACAGAAGCGGATACTCCTACGAGCAGTACTTC
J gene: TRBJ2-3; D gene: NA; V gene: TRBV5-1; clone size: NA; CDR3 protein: CASSSLNQADTQYF; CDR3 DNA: TGCGCCAGCAGCTCCTTGAATCAGGCGGATACGCAGTATTTT
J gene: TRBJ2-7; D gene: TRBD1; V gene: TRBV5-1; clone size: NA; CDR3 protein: CASSLSGQGFHEQYF; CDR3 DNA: TGCGCCAGCAGCTTGTCTGGACAGGGGTTCCACGAGCAGTACTTC
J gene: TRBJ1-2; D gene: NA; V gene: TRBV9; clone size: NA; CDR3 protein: CASSAALGGSYGYTF; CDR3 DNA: TGTGCCAGCAGCGCCGCCCTTGGGGGCAGCTATGGCTACACCTTC
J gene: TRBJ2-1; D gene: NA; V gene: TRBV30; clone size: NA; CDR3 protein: CAWSVSGVDEQFF; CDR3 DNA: TGTGCCTGGAGTGTATCAGGGGTCGATGAGCAGTTCTTC
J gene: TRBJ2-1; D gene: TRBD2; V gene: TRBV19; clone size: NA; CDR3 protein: CASSIGLAAQDEQFF; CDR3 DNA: TGTGCCAGTAGTATAGGACTAGCGGCCCAAGATGAGCAGTTCTTC
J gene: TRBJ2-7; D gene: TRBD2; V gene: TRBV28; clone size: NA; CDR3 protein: CASRPAGTSVSYEQYF; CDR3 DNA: TGTGCCAGCAGGCCGGCCGGGACTAGCGTCTCCTACGAGCAGTACTTC
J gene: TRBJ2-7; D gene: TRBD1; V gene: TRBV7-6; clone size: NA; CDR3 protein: CASSGTGGEQYF; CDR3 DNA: TGTGCCAGCAGCGGAACAGGGGGCGAGCAGTACTTC
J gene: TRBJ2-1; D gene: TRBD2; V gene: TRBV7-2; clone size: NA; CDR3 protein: CASSLGSTSGSYNEQFF; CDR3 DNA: TGTGCCAGCAGCTTAGGATCAACTAGCGGGAGTTACAATGAGCAGTTCTTC
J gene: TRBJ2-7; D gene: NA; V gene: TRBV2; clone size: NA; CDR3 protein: CASSEEAGGAYEQYF; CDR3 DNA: TGTGCCAGCAGTGAGGAGGCCGGAGGCGCCTACGAGCAGTACTTC
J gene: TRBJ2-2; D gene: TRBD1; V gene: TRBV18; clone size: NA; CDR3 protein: CASSETGRSGELFF; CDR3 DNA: TGTGCCAGCTCAGAGACAGGGCGGTCCGGGGAGCTGTTTTTT
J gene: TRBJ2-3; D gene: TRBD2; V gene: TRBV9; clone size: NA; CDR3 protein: CASSVSLAVGTQYF; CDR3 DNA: TGTGCCAGCAGCGTAAGTCTAGCGGTCGGTACGCAGTATTTT
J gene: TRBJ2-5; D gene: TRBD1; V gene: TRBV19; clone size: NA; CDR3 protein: CASSVQGSVETQYF; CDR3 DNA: TGTGCCAGTAGTGTACAGGGGAGTGTGGAGACCCAGTACTTC
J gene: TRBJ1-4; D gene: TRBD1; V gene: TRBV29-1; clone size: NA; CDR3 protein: CSATTGVHEKLFF; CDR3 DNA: TGCAGCGCTACGACAGGGGTCCACGAAAAACTGTTTTTT
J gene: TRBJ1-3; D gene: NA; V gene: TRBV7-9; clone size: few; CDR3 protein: CASSLVGRASGNTIYF; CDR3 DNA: TGTGCCAGCAGCTTAGTTGGCAGGGCGTCTGGAAACACCATATATTTT
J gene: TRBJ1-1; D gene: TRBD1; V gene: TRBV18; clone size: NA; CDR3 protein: CASSPIRWRGDRNTEAFF; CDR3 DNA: TGTGCCAGCTCACCAATTCGTTGGAGAGGGGACAGGAACACTGAAGCTTTCTTT
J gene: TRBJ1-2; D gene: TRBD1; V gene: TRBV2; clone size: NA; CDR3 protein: CASSPTGADGYTF; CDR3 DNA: TGTGCCAGCAGTCCGACAGGGGCGGATGGCTACACCTTC
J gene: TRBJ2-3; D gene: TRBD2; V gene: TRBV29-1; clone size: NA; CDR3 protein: CSGLAGGQADTQYF; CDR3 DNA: TGCAGCGGGCTAGCGGGAGGTCAGGCAGATACGCAGTATTTT
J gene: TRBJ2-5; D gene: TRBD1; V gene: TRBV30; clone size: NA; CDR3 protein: CAWSVLGTVLQETQYF; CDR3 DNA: TGTGCCTGGAGTGTGCTTGGGACAGTCTTACAAGAGACCCAGTACTTC